This T cell receptor (beta chain) was sequenced for a study of early T cells in non-severe SARS-CoV-2 infection. Study-level information: Chains were unpaired, as sequencing was done on bulk RNA from unsorted whole blood.

The germline V gene encodes CDR1 SGHDN and CDR2 FVKESK. This CDR3 contains 15 residues. V lost 3 bases and J lost 4; bases outside the gene matches: 7. TCRdb recomputed calls from the 5' RACE reads with MiXCR, one row per CDR3 protein. The repertoire holds approximately 35,000 distinct CDR3 sequences, with around 6.9% as singletons. This clonotype was seen repeatedly, ten times or more. This sequence originates from an adult who was a healthcare worker with PCR-confirmed SARS-CoV-2 infection or an uninfected control (not recorded which). Sequences were derived from whole blood, sampled at baseline. The chain joins TRBV14 to TRBJ1-1, with 8 bases aligning to TRBD1. The DNA for the CDR3 is TGTGCCAGCAGCCACGGACAGGGTTGGGGCACTGAAGCTTTCTTT. This gives the protein CASSHGQGWGTEAFF.